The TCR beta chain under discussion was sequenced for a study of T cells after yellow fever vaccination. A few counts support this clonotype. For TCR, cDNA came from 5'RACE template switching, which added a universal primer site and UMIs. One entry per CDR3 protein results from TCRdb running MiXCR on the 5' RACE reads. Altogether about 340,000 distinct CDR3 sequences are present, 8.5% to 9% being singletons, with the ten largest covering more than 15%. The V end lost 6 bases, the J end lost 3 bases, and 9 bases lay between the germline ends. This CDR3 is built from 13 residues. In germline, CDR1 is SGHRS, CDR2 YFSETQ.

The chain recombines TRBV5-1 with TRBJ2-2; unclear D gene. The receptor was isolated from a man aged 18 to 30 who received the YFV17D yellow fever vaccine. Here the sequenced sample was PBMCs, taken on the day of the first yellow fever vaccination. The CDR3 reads CASTRGYTGELFF. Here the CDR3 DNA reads TGCGCCAGCACTCGTGGGTACACCGGGGAGCTGTTTTTT.